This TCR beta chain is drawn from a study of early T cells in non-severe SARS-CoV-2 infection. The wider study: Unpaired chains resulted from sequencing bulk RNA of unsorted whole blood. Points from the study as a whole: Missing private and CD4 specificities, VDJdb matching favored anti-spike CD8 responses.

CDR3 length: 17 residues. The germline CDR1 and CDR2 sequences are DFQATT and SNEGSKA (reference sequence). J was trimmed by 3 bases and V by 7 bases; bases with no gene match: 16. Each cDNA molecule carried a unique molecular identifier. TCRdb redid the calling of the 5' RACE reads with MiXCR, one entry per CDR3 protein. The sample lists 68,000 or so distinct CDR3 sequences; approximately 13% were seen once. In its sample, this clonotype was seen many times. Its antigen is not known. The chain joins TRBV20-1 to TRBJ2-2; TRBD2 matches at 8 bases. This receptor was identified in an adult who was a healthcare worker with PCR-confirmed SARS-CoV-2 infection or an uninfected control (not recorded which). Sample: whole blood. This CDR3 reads CSVERPAGASYTGELFF. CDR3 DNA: TGCAGTGTAGAGCGCCCAGCGGGGGCCTCTTACACCGGGGAGCTGTTTTTT.